This TCR beta chain derives from a study of T cell responses to AZD1222 COVID-19 vaccine. Sequencing was performed with immunoSEQ multiplex PCR; in TCRdb, only in-frame clones are kept and a portion is missing. The table includes about 140,000 clones, 85% to 90% detected once. The CDR3 is 18 amino acids. The junction had 7 bases not matched to a gene; V was cut back by 0 bases and J by 0 bases. CDR1 and CDR2 from the germline V gene are KGHSH and LQKENI. Source: peripheral blood, taken on day 0 of AZD1222 vaccination. The sequence was obtained from an adult in good health. The J gene is TRBJ1-2, the V gene TRBV18; the match to TRBD1 covers 10 bases. CDR3 sequence reads: CASSPPRGQGLANYGYTF. CDR3 coding DNA: TGTGCCAGCTCACCACCGAGGGGACAGGGGCTAGCTAACTATGGCTACACCTTC.